The source of this T cell receptor (beta chain) is a study of blood T cell repertoires in COVID-19. Study summary: Sites in the United States, Italy and Spain provided acute and convalescent COVID-19 samples. PBMCs, B-cell-depleted T cells, or T cells were the source of the cDNA or gDNA that made up the material.

With 5 bases removed from V and 7 bases from J, the gap between germline ends came to 11 bases. The CDR3 covers 12 residues. Assay: immunoSEQ multiplex PCR; the TCRdb copy retains only in-frame clones and omits some. Of approximately 190,000 clones listed, roughly 80% are singletons. The TCR was taken from a human donor in a cohort sampled during active COVID-19. The sample taken for sequencing was peripheral blood. V is TRBV12-3 or TRBV12-4 and J is TRBJ1-1; D not certain. The CDR3 protein is CASSPSAGEAFF. The CDR3 DNA is TGTGCCAGCAGTCCATCAGCGGGTGAAGCTTTCTTT.